This T cell receptor (beta chain) emerged from a study of blood T cell repertoires in COVID-19 (dated by TCRdb to about 2020). Looking at the study overall: Samples covering the acute and convalescent phases of COVID-19 were provided by collaborators in the United States, Italy and Spain. The sample metadata nearly always contained a de-identified subject ID, COVID-19 status, age in years and sex. The repertoires were released in a freely available public database meant as a resource for research on the immune response to SARS-CoV-2. Subjects who had been exposed to COVID-19, were actively infected with it, or had recovered from it provided the deeply sampled blood TCRbeta repertoires that made up the dataset. The material from the prospective study consisted of cDNA or gDNA derived from T cells, B-cell-depleted T cells, or PBMCs. Where available, HLA class I and class II types were obtained from metadata supplied by the sample provider rather than from assay-based typing. The samples were drawn from the first 160 participants of the ongoing ImmuneRACE study and from some 1,300 subjects provided by 6 global collaborators. What the research found in general, with its limitations: Clinical and demographic metadata were provided uncurated, with the amount varying by source and participant.

Remarks on this clone: What antigen it recognizes has not been identified. Base qualities are not provided; no much larger clone lies one nucleotide away.

Trimming costs V 0 bases and J 3 bases, and their ends lie 9 bases apart. CDR1 and CDR2, looked up from the germline V gene, are SGDLS and YYNGEE. Its CDR3 holds 14 amino acids, cysteine through phenylalanine. The sequence is cut down to CDR3 DNA, 42 bases in frame from base 1. Whole blood was collected in K2EDTA tubes by collaborating institutions according to the institutions' own protocols. For TCRbeta analysis, collaborator samples were shipped as frozen whole blood, as isolated PBMCs, or as DNA extracted from either sample type. The immunoSEQ Assay, a bias-controlled multiplex PCR, was used to amplify TCRbeta CDR3 regions from genomic DNA. Per the authors' processing: Nucleated cell counts per sample were estimated from amplification of reference gene primers within the assay. Sequence reads were collapsed and filtered to measure the absolute abundance of every unique TCRbeta CDR3 rearrangement. For each sample, productive Simpson clonality was calculated as the square root of Simpson's diversity index over productive rearrangements. TCRdb holds this immuneACCESS table with in-frame rearrangements only. Some clones are missing; in checked studies, unresolved V genes explain under half, and the rest has no known cause. D and trimming come from the DNA, and the V and J calls and clone size come from that table. This sample gives about 220,000 clones in total; 82% of them show up just once. The leading ten clones occupy 3% to 4.5% of the sample.

This receptor was obtained from a woman of 80 years or more with acute or convalescent COVID-19. The sample comprised peripheral blood. The chain couples TRBV9 to TRBJ2-5, with the D segment identity uncertain. The DNA reads as follows: TGTGCCAGCAGCGTAGCTAACTATAAAGAGACCCAGTACTTC. Its translation reads: CASSVANYKETQYF.